This entry describes one TCR beta chain. Measured with immunoSEQ multiplex PCR; TCRdb has only the in-frame clones, and not every one. Of approximately 250,000 clones in the sample, 86% are singletons; the top ten hold 5.5% to 6%. This sample is drawn from a study of blood T cell repertoires in COVID-19. V was trimmed by 5 bases and J by 9 bases, leaving 11 bases between them. The CDR3 spans 13 residues. The rearrangement uses TRBV12-3 or TRBV12-4 and TRBJ1-6, with D uncertain. Sequencing was carried out using peripheral blood. This clonotype originated in an elderly woman with COVID-19, enrolled during active disease. CDR3 sequence reads: CASSNTEISPLHF. DNA for the CDR3: TGTGCCAGCAGTAACACAGAAATTTCACCCCTCCACTTT.